The clone carrying this TCR beta chain showed up many times. Antigen specificity is unknown. The sample comes from a study of read filtering for tumor transcriptome and immune sequencing. About the study: The cohort had some 16 men and approximately 14 women aged about 40 to 90, mean roughly 66 years.

This library used approximately 390 ng RNA and molecular barcoded adaptors spanning alpha/delta and beta/gamma chains. TCRdb called the reads again in MiXCR, with one record for every CDR3 protein. The sample holds some 120,000 distinct CDR3 sequences, 13% seen once. Sampling of bone marrow took place during active disease in every patient. Findings of the study overall: Even smaller IR-seq throughput identified most shared clonotypes. The sorted CD138-negative fraction was a mixed bone marrow immune population, not purified T cells.

Germline V gene lookup returns CDR1 SGHTA and CDR2 FQGNSA. The CDR3 is 14 amino acids. J gave up 5 bases and V 6 bases, and 5 bases lay outside the gene matches. The sequenced sample was a population of CD138-negative cells sorted from bone marrow. The chain is built from TRBV7-2 and TRBJ2-7; TRBD2 aligns across 12 bases. The sequence came from a donor aged 40 or older with multiple myeloma. CDR3 residues: CASRYLAGGNEQYF. CDR3 sequence (DNA): TGTGCCAGCAGGTACCTAGCGGGAGGGAACGAGCAGTACTTC.